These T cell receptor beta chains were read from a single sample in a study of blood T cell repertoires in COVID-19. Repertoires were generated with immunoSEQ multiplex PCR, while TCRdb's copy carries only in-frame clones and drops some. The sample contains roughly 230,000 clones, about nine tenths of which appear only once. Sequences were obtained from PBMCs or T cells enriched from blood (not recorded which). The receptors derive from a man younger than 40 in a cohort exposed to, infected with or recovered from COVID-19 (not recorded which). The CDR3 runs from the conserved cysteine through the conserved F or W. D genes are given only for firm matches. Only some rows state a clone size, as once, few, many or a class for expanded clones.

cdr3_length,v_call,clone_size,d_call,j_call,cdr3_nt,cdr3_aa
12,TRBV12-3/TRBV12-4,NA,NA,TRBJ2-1,TGTGCCAGCAGTTTGTCTAACAATGAGCAGTTCTTC,CASSLSNNEQFF
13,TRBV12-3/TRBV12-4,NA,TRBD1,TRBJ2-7,TGTGCCAGCTCGGGACAGGGGGCCTACGAGCAGTACTTC,CASSGQGAYEQYF
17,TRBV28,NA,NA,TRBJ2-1,TGTGCCAGCAGTAGGAAGCGCGGGAAAAGCTCCTACAATGAGCAGTTCTTC,CASSRKRGKSSYNEQFF
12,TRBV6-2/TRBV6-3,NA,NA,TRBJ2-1,TGTGCCAGCAGTTACGGGCGAAGGGGGCAGTTCTTC,CASSYGRRGQFF
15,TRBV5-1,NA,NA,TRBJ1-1,TGCGCCAGCACACCGCGGGGTAGCCTTGGCACTGAAGCTTTCTTT,CASTPRGSLGTEAFF
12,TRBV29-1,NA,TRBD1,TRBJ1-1,TGCAGCGTCAGGGGGACGGGCACTGAAGCTTTCTTT,CSVRGTGTEAFF
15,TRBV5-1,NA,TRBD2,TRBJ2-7,TGCGCCAGCACCGTAACTAGCGGGGGTCCCTACGAGCAGTACTTC,CASTVTSGGPYEQYF
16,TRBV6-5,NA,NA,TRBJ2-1,TGTGCCAGCAGTTACTACGGGAACCCCTCCATGAATGAGCAGTTCTTC,CASSYYGNPSMNEQFF
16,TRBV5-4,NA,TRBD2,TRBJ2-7,TGTGCCAGCAGCTTTTTGGGGGGGGTAATATCCTACGAGCAGTACTTC,CASSFLGGVISYEQYF
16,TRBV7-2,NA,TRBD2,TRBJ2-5,TGTGCCAGCAGCCGTAACAGCGGGAGGGCCGCGGAGACCCAGTACTTC,CASSRNSGRAAETQYF
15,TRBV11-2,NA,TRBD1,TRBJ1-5,TGTGCCAGCAGCTACCGGACAGGGGTAGGGCAGCCCCAGCATTTT,CASSYRTGVGQPQHF
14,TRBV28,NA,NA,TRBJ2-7,TGTGCCAGCACCCTTGTACAGGGTCATCCCGAGCAGTACTTC,CASTLVQGHPEQYF
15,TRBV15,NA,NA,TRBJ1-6,TGTGCCACCAGCAGAGGAGAAGCCAGGAATTCACCCCTCCACTTT,CATSRGEARNSPLHF
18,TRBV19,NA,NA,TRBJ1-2,TGTGCCAGTAGTAAGAAGGTGCCCCGTGGGGGGGTGGACTATGGCTACACCTTC,CASSKKVPRGGVDYGYTF
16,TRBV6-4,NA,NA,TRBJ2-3,TGTGCCAGCAGTCCCGAGTTCGGGGTTTTTACAGATACGCAGTATTTT,CASSPEFGVFTDTQYF
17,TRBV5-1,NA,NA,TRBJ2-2,TGCGCCAGCAGCTTGGGGAAGATAGGGGTCAGCACCGGGGAGCTGTTTTTT,CASSLGKIGVSTGELFF
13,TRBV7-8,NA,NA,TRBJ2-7,TGTGCCAGCAGCTTCGACAGGAACTACGAGCAGTACTTC,CASSFDRNYEQYF
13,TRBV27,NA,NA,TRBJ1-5,TGTGCCAGCAGTCCCCAGTTTATTCAGCCCCAGCATTTT,CASSPQFIQPQHF
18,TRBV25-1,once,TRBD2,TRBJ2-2,TGTGCCAGCAGTGGAGGCGCGGGAGGGCACTATTATGGCGGGGAGCTGTTTTTT,CASSGGAGGHYYGGELFF
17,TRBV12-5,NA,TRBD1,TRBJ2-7,TGTGCTAGTGGTTTCGCCACCGGGACAGGGATCATTTACGAGCAGTACTTC,CASGFATGTGIIYEQYF
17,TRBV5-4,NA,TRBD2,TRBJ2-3,TGTGCCAGCAGCCCGCGGCCGGGACTAGGCATTGTAGATACGCAGTATTTT,CASSPRPGLGIVDTQYF
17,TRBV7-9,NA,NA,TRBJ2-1,TGTGCCAGCAGCTTCCCACTCGGAGGGTTCTCCTACAATGAGCAGTTCTTC,CASSFPLGGFSYNEQFF
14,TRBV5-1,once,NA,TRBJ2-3,TGCGCCAGCAGCTTGGAGGGGCCCACAGATACGCAGTATTTT,CASSLEGPTDTQYF
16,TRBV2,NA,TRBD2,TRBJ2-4,TGTGCCAGCAGCACTCCTCTAGCGGCCATGGGGGGCATTCAGTACTTC,CASSTPLAAMGGIQYF
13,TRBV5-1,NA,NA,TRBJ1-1,TGCGCCAGCAGCCAACAGGGCAGCACTGAAGCTTTCTTT,CASSQQGSTEAFF
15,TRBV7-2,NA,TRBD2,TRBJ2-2,TGTGCCAGCAGCCCAAGGAGCGGGAGCCCCGGGGAGCTGTTTTTT,CASSPRSGSPGELFF
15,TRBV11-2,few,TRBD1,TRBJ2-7,TGTGCCAGCACAAAATCCCCCGGGACAGGGTACGAGCAGTACTTC,CASTKSPGTGYEQYF
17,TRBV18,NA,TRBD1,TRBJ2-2,TGTGCCAGCTCACCACGGACAGGACGGGTGGACACCGGGGAGCTGTTTTTT,CASSPRTGRVDTGELFF
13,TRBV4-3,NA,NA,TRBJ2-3,TGCGCCAGCAGCCAAATAGGCACAGATACGCAGTATTTT,CASSQIGTDTQYF
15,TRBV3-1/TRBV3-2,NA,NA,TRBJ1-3,TGTGCCAGCAGCTCTCGGGGGGCGGGAGGAAACACCATATATTTT,CASSSRGAGGNTIYF
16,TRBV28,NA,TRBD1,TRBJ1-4,TGTGCCAGCGGCCGGCACAGGGGATCGAATAATGAAAAACTGTTTTTT,CASGRHRGSNNEKLFF
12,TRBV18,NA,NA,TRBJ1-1,TGTGCCAGCTCACCCCTTCCGGGTGAGGCTTTCTTT,CASSPLPGEAFF
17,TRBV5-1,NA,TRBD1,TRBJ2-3,TGCGCCAGCAGCTATTACCCCGGGACAGGGGGCACAGATACGCAGTATTTT,CASSYYPGTGGTDTQYF
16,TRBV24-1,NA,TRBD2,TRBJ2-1,TGTGCCACCAGTGACCAATTTAGCGGGAGGGGCAATGAGCAGTTCTTC,CATSDQFSGRGNEQFF
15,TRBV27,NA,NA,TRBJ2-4,TGTGCCAGCAGCCCCTGGAGGGGAGCCAAAAACATTCAGTACTTC,CASSPWRGAKNIQYF
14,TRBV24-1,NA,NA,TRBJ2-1,TGTGCCACCAGTGATTTGCCTAGGCCTAATGAGCAGTTCTTC,CATSDLPRPNEQFF
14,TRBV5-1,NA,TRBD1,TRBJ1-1,TGCGCCAGCAGCTTAGACAGGGGGTACACTGAAGCTTTCTTT,CASSLDRGYTEAFF
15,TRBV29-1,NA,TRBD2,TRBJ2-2,TGCAGCGTTGACAGAGTAGCGGGGGGCACCGGGGAGCTGTTTTTT,CSVDRVAGGTGELFF
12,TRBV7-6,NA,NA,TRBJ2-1,TGTGCCAGCAGCTTATCTTACAATGAGCAGTTCTTC,CASSLSYNEQFF
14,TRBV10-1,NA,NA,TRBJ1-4,TGCGCCAGCAGTGAGTCGACTAGGGCTGAAAAACTGTTTTTT,CASSESTRAEKLFF
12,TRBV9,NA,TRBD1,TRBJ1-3,TGTGCCAGCAGCGGCGACAGGGGAACCATATATTTT,CASSGDRGTIYF
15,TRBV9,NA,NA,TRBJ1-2,TGTGCCAGCAGCGTAGGCACTTTAGCTAACTATGGCTACACCTTC,CASSVGTLANYGYTF
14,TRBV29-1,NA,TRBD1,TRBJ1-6,TGCAGCGTTCGGGACAGGGGGCGGAATTCACCCCTCCACTTT,CSVRDRGRNSPLHF
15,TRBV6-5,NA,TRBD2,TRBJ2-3,TGTGCCAGCAGAGACCCTAGCGGGAGTTCAGATACGCAGTATTTT,CASRDPSGSSDTQYF
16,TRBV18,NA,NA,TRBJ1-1,TGTGCCAGCTCATCAGAGACAGCAGGAGTTGACACTGAAGCTTTCTTT,CASSSETAGVDTEAFF
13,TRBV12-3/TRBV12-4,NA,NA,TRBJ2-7,TGTGCCAGCAGTAAAGACAGGAGCTACGAGCAGTACTTC,CASSKDRSYEQYF
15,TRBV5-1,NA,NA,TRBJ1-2,TGCGCCAGCAGCTTAGTGCAGGGTATTTACCATGGCTACACCTTC,CASSLVQGIYHGYTF
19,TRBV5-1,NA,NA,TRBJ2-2,TGCGCCAGCAGCTCCTCCCTATCCCCCACAAGGGAGGACACCGGGGAGCTGTTTTTT,CASSSSLSPTREDTGELFF
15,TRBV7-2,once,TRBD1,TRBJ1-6,TGTGCCAGCAGCTCGGACAGGGGCGGATATTCACCCCTCCACTTT,CASSSDRGGYSPLHF
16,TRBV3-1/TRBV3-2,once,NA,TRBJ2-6,TGTGCCAGCAGCCAAGCAGGAGGGGCTGGGGCCAACGTCCTGACTTTC,CASSQAGGAGANVLTF
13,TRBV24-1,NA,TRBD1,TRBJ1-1,TGTGCCACCTGTGACAGGGTGGCCACTGAAGCTTTCTTT,CATCDRVATEAFF
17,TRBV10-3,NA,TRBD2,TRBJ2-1,TGTGCCCGGACAATTAGCGGGAGTATAAGTTTCCACAATGAGCAGTTCTTC,CARTISGSISFHNEQFF
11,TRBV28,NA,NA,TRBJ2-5,TGTGCCAGCAGTTTTATCGAGACCCAGTACTTC,CASSFIETQYF
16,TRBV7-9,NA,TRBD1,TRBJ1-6,TGTGCCAGCAGCTTAGCGTTAGGACAGGGGGATTCACCCCTCCACTTT,CASSLALGQGDSPLHF
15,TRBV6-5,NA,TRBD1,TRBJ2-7,TGTGCCAGCAGTTATTCGGGACAGGGCCCCTACGAGCAGTACTTC,CASSYSGQGPYEQYF